A single sample gave rise to the 2 T cell receptor beta chains below, sequenced in a study of T cells in Graves' hyperthyroidism and ophthalmopathy. Researchers amplified the TCR beta CDR3 regions from RNA transcripts. HTBI primers were used for first-round RT-PCR of the TCR CDR3. TCRdb processed the multiplex PCR reads anew with MiXCR; each CDR3 protein has one entry. Of hundreds of thousands of distinct CDR3 sequences listed, roughly 14% were seen once; the top ten hold just under 8%. The sequenced material came from blood. The source of these receptors is a woman younger than 30 with Graves' hyperthyroidism.

Here the CDR3 DNA reads TGTGCCAGCGGGAGTAGGTGGACAGGGGATGAGCAGTACTTC. It specifies CASGSRWTGDEQYF. The chain uses TRBV28 and TRBJ2-7; TRBD1 matches at 9 bases. This CDR3 region has 14 residues. Germline values: CDR1 MDHEN, CDR2 SYDVKM. V dropped 8 bases and J dropped 7; count of bases not matched to a gene: 12.

This clonotype occurred many times. V and J are TRBV18 and TRBJ2-7, with 10 positions matching TRBD1. The CDR3 length is 15 residues. The germline gives CDR1 KGHSH, CDR2 LQKENI. The V segment lost 2 bases and the J segment 1 base; nucleotides outside the gene matches: 2. This chain's CDR3 is CASSPEDRGSYEQYF. The CDR3 DNA is TGTGCCAGCTCACCAGAGGACAGGGGGTCCTACGAGCAGTACTTC.